Following are 11 T cell receptor beta chains from one sample sequenced in a study of memory CD8 T cells in hepatitis C reinfection. Time point here: peak reinfection, 3 to 8 weeks after reinfection detection. Sorted cells were sequenced directly ex vivo without any in vitro expansion. Assay: immunoSEQ multiplex PCR; the TCRdb copy retains only in-frame clones and omits some. There are around 47,000 clones in the sample; roughly 88% occur only once, and around 1.2% lies in the top ten. The sample was naive CD8+ T cells sorted from blood. The receptors shown here come from a young man with hepatitis C virus infection.

The rearrangement links TRBV10-1 to TRBJ2-6; TRBD1 agrees at 7 bases. The trim removed 6 bases at V and 4 bases at J, leaving 6 bases unmatched. CDR3 size: 15 residues. Per germline, CDR1 WNHNN and CDR2 SYGVQD (reference sequence). Here the CDR3 reads CASRTTGPGANVLTF. For the CDR3, the DNA is TGCGCCAGCAGAACGACAGGGCCCGGGGCCAACGTCCTGACTTTC.

The chain couples TRBV27 to TRBJ2-1, with 8 nucleotides matching TRBD2. Germline V gives CDR1 MNHEY, CDR2 SMNVEV (reference sequence). V shed 3 bases, J shed 5 bases, and the junction held 9 bases outside the gene matches. CDR3 length: 16 amino acids. The CDR3 reads CASSFSSGESDNEQFF. As DNA, the CDR3 is TGTGCCAGCAGTTTTAGTAGCGGGGAGTCTGACAATGAGCAGTTCTTC.

The chain uses TRBV7-2 and TRBJ2-7; 11 nucleotides align to TRBD2. J gave up 3 bases and V 5 bases, and 6 bases lay outside the gene matches. CDR3 length: 15 amino acids. Germline assignment: CDR1 SGHTA and CDR2 FQGNSA. The CDR3 DNA follows: TGTGCCAGCAGCGTCGCTAGCGGGAGGTTCTACGAGCAGTACTTC. It translates to CASSVASGRFYEQYF.

The V gene is TRBV7-9, the J gene TRBJ2-5; TRBD1 matches 7 bases. The DNA end is more similar to TRBJ2-7, so the J call may be wrong. The CDR3 totals 15 residues. Looked up from germline, CDR1 is SEHNR and CDR2 is FQNEAQ (reference sequence). The CDR3 DNA is TGTGCCAGCAGAGCAATACAGGGGATTCGGAACGAGCAGTACTTC. Its translation is CASRAIQGIRNEQYF.

This clone was seen a few times. The V and J genes are TRBV6-6 and TRBJ1-1; D is undetermined. The germline V gene has CDR1 MNHNY and CDR2 SVGAGI (reference sequence). The germline V and J ends were trimmed by 4 bases and 0 bases, with 9 bases remaining between them. CDR3 length: 14 amino acids. The CDR3 DNA is TGTGCCAGCAGTTCTACCCCATTGAACACTGAAGCTTTCTTT. Translating gives CASSSTPLNTEAFF.

Concerning this clone itself: A junction boundary mismatches the germline segment, possibly from a read error. The chain links TRBV6-1 to TRBJ2-3, with D perhaps matching TRBD2 (6 bases). The CDR3 spans 12 residues. The germline V gene has CDR1 MNHNS and CDR2 SASEGT. DNA of the CDR3: TGTGCCAGCAGTGGCGGGGAAGATACGCAGTGTTTT. Protein: CASSGGEDTQCF.

The rearrangement links TRBV19 to TRBJ1-5; D gene ambiguous. The CDR3 spans 16 residues. The germline V and J ends were trimmed by 1 base and 2 bases, with 12 bases remaining between them. Germline CDR1 LNHDA, CDR2 SQIVND (reference sequence). As DNA, the CDR3 is TGTGCCAGTAGTATAGGAGAGAGTCCTGGCAATCAGCCCCAGCATTTT. Translating gives CASSIGESPGNQPQHF.

This CDR3 reads CASSQERGLQTQYF. In nucleotides, the CDR3 is TGCGCCAGCAGCCAAGAACGGGGTCTACAGACCCAGTACTTC. This chain connects TRBV4-1 to TRBJ2-5; possibly TRBD2 for D (5 bases). In germline, CDR1 is MGHRA, CDR2 YSYEKL. The CDR3 consists of 14 residues. V was cut by 0 bases and J by 6 bases, with 11 bases left in between.

This clone was seen more than once but under ten times. This rearrangement joins TRBV19 to TRBJ1-1, with D perhaps matching TRBD1 (5 bases). With 0 bases removed from V and 6 bases from J, the gap between germline ends came to 11 bases. The CDR3 length is 14 residues. CDR1 and CDR2 from the germline V gene are LNHDA and SQIVND (reference sequence). The CDR3 loop reads CASSIEAGRPEAFF. In DNA, the CDR3 is TGTGCCAGTAGTATAGAGGCAGGGCGGCCTGAAGCTTTCTTT.

This clone was detected only once. The chain joins TRBV7-9 to TRBJ2-2; TRBD1 matches 9 bases. The J segment lost 7 bases and the V segment lost 1 base, leaving 7 bases of the junction unmatched. The CDR3 has 16 residues. Germline-derived CDR1 and CDR2 are SEHNR and FQNEAQ (reference sequence). The CDR3 region has the DNA TGTGCCAGCAGCTTAGTAGGGACAGGGATTGACGGGGAGCTGTTTTTT. Amino acid sequence: CASSLVGTGIDGELFF.

The chain recombines TRBV11-3 with TRBJ2-2, with a weak D call TRBD2 (5 bases). The CDR3 runs to 14 residues. Trimming removed 3 bases from V and 6 bases from J, with 11 bases in between. Per germline, CDR1 SGHNT and CDR2 YENEEA. This CDR3 reads CASSLAEAAGELFF. As DNA, the CDR3 is TGTGCCAGCAGCTTGGCGGAGGCGGCCGGGGAGCTGTTTTTT. The full variable domain, in which reference TRBV11-3 and TRBJ2-2 provide the parts outside the CDR3, is EAGVVQSPRYKIIEKKQPVAFWCNPISGHNTLYWYLQNLGQGPELLIRYENEEAVDDSQLPKDRFSAERLKGVDSTLKIQPAELGDSAVYLCASSLAEAAGELFFGEGSRLTVL.